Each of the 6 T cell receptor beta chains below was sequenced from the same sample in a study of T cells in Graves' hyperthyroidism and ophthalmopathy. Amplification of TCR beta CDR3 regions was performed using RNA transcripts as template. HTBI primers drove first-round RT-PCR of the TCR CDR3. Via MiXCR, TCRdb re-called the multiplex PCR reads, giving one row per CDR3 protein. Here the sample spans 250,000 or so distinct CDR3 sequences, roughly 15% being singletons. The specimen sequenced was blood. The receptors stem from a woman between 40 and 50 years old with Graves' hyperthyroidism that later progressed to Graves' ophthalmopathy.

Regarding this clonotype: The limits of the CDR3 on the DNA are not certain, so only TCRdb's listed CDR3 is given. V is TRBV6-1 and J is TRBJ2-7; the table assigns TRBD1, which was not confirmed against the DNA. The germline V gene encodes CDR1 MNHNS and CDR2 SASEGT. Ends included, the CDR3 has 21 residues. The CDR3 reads CASSDGAAYFCASSPSYEQYF.

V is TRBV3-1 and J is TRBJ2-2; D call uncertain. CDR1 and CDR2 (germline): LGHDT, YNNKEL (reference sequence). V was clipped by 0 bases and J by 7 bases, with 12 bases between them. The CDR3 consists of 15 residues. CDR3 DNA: TGTGCCAGCAGCCAAGATCCGAGAGCGTTCGGGGAGCTGTTTTTT. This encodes CASSQDPRAFGELFF.

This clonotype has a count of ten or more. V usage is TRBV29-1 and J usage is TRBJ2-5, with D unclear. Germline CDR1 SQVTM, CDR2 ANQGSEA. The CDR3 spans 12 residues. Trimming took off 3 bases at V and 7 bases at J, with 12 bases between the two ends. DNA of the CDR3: TGCAGCGTTGATCCTACCTGGGGGACCCAGTACTTC. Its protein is CSVDPTWGTQYF.

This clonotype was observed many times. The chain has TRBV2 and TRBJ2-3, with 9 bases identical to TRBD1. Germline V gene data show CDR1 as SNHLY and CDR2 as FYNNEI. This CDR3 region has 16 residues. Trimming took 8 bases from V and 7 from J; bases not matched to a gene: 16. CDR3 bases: TGTGCCAGCTACCCACTATGGGACAGGGTTCTATATACGCAGTATTTT. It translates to CASYPLWDRVLYTQYF. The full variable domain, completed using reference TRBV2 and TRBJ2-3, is EPEVTQTPSHQVTQMGQEVILRCVPISNHLYFYWYRQILGQKVEFLVSFYNNEISEKSEIFDDQFSVERPDGSNFTLKIRSTKLEDSAMYFCASYPLWDRVLYTQYFGPGTRLTVL.

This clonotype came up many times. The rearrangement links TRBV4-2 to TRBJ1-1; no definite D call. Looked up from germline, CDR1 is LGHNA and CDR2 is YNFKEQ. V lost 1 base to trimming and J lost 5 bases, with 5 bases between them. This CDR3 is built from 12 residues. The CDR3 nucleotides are TGTGCCAGCAGCCAAGTCGCTACTGAAGCTTTCTTT. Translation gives CASSQVATEAFF.

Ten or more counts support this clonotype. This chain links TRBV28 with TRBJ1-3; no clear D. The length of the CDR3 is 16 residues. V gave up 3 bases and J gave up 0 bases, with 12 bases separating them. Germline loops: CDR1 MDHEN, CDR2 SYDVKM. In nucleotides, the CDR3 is TGTGCCAGCAGTTTTTTCGTGAAGCACTCTGGAAACACCATATATTTT. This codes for CASSFFVKHSGNTIYF.